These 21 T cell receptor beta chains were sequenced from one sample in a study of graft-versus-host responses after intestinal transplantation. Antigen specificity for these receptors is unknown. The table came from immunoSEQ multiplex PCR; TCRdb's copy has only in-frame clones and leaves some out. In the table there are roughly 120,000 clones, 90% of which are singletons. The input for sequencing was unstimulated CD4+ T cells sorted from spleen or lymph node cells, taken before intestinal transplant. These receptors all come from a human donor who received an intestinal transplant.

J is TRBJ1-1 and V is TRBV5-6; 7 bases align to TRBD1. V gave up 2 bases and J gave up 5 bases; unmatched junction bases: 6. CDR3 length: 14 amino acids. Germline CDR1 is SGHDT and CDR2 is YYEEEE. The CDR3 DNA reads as TGTGCCAGCAGCTTAAACAGGGGTAGGACTGAAGCTTTCTTT. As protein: CASSLNRGRTEAFF.

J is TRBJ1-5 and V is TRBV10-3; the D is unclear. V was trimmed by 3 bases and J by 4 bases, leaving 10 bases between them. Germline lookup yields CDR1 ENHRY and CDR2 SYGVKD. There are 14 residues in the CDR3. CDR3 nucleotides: TGTGCCATCAGTGAAAGAGGCGGGAATCAGCCCCAGCATTTT. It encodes CAISERGGNQPQHF.

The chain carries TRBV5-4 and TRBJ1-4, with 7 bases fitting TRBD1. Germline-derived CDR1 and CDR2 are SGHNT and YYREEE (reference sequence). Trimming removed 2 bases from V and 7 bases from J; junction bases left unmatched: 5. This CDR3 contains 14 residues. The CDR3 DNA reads TGTGCCAGCAGCTTCGACAGGGCGCGTGAAAAACTGTTTTTT. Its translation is CASSFDRAREKLFF.

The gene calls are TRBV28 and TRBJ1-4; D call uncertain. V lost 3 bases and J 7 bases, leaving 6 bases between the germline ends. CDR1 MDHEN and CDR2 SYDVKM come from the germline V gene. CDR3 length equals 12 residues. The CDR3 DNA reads TGTGCCAGCAGTTTCGGACTTGAAAAACTGTTTTTT. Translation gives CASSFGLEKLFF.

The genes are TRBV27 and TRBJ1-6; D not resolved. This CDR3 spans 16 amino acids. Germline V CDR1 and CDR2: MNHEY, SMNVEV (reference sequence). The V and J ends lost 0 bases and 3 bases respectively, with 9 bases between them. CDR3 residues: CASSLSPGFYNSPLHF. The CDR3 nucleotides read TGTGCCAGCAGTTTATCCCCCGGGTTCTATAATTCACCCCTCCACTTT.

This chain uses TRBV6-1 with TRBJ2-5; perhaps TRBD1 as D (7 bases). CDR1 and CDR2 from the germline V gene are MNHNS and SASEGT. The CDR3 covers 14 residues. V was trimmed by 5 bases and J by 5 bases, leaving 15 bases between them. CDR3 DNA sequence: TGTGCCAGCAGTTTGACAGGGAGGTCGGAGACCCAGTACTTC. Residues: CASSLTGRSETQYF.

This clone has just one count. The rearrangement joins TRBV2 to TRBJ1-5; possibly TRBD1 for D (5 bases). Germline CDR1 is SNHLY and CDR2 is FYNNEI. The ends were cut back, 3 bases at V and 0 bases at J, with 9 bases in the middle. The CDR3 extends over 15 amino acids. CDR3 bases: TGTGCCAGCAGTGAGACAGAATATAGCAATCAGCCCCAGCATTTT. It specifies CASSETEYSNQPQHF. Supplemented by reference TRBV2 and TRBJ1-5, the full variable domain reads EPEVTQTPSHQVTQMGQEVILRCVPISNHLYFYWYRQILGQKVEFLVSFYNNEISEKSEIFDDQFSVERPDGSNFTLKIRSTKLEDSAMYFCASSETEYSNQPQHFGDGTRLSIL.

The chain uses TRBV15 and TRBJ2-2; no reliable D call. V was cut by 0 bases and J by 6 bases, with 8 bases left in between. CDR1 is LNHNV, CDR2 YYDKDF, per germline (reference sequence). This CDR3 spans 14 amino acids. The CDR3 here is CATSRDRSSGELFF. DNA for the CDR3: TGTGCCACCAGCAGAGATCGGAGTTCCGGGGAGCTGTTTTTT.

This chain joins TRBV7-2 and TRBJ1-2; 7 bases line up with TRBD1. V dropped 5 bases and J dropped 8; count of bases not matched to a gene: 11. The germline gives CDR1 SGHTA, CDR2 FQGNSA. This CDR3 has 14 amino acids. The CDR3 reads CASSPDAGGRGYTF. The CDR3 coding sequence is TGTGCCAGCAGCCCCGACGCAGGGGGTAGAGGCTACACCTTC. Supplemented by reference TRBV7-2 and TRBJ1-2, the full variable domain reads GAGVSQSPSNKVTEKGKDVELRCDPISGHTALYWYRQSLGQGLEFLIYFQGNSAPDKSGLPSDRFSAERTGGSVSTLTIQRTQQEDSAVYLCASSPDAGGRGYTFGSGTRLTVV.

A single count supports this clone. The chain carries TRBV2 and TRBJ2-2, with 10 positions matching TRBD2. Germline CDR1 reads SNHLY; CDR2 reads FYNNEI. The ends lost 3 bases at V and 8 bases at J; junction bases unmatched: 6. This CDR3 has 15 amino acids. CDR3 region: CASSEDLAGAGELFF. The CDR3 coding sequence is TGTGCCAGCAGTGAGGATCTAGCGGGAGCAGGGGAGCTGTTTTTT.

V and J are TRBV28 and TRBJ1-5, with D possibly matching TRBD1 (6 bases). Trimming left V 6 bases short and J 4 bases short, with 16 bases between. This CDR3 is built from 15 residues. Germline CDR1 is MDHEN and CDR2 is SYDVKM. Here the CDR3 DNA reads TGTGCCAGCAGACCGGCAGGGGTTAATAATCAGCCCCAGCATTTT. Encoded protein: CASRPAGVNNQPQHF.

The CDR3 nucleotides read TGTGCCAGCACCCTATGGGGGGGAGAGACCCAGTACTTC. Amino acids: CASTLWGGETQYF. The V gene is TRBV2, the J gene TRBJ2-5; 7 bases match TRBD2. The trim removed 7 bases at V and 4 bases at J, leaving 6 bases unmatched. The V gene's germline CDR1 is SNHLY and CDR2 FYNNEI. The CDR3 spans 13 residues.

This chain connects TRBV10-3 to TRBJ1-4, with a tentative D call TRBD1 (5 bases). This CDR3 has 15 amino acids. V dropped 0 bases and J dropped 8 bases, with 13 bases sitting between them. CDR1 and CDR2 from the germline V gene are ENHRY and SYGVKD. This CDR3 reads CAISESWEAGEKLFF. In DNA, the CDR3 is TGTGCCATCAGTGAGTCTTGGGAGGCAGGGGAAAAACTGTTTTTT.

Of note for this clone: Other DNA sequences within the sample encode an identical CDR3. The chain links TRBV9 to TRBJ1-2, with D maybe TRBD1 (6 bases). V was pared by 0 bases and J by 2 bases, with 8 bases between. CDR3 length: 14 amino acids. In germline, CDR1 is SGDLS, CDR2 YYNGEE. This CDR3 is CASSVGTGNYGYTF. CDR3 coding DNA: TGTGCCAGCAGCGTAGGCACAGGGAACTATGGCTACACCTTC.

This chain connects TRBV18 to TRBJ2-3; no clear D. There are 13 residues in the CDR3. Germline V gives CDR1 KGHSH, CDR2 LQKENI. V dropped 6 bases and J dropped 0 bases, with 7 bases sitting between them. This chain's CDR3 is CASSYPSTDTQYF. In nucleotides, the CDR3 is TGTGCCAGCTCCTATCCTAGCACAGATACGCAGTATTTT.

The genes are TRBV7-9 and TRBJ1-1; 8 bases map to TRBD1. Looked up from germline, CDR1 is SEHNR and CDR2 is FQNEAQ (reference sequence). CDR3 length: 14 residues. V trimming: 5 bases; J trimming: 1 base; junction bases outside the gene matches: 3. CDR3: CASSRGQENTEAFF. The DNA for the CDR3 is TGTGCCAGCAGCCGGGGACAGGAGAACACTGAAGCTTTCTTT.

The CDR3 sequence: CASSLVGTGDANYGYTF. CDR3 nucleotide sequence: TGCGCCAGCAGCTTGGTTGGGACAGGAGATGCTAACTATGGCTACACCTTC. The rearrangement uses TRBV5-1 and TRBJ1-2; 8 bases are shared with TRBD1. The CDR3 runs 17 residues. CDR1 is SGHRS, CDR2 YFSETQ, per germline. The ends lost 0 bases at V and 0 bases at J; junction bases unmatched: 7.

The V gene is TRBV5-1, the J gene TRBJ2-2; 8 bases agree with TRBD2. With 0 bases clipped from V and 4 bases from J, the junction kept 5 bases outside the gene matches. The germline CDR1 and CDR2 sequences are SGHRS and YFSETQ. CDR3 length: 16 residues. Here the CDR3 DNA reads TGCGCCAGCAGCTTGGCCCCCGGGACTAGCACCGGGGAGCTGTTTTTT. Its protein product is CASSLAPGTSTGELFF.

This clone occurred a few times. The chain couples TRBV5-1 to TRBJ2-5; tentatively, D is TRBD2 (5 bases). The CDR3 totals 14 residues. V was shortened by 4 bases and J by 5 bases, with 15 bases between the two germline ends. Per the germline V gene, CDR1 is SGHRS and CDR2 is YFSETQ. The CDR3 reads CASSRGSQYETQYF. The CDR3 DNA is TGCGCCAGCAGCCGGGGTTCCCAATACGAGACCCAGTACTTC.

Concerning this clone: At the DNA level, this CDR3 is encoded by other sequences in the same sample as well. Here the CDR3 reads CASSLDRAYEQYF. CDR3 nucleotide sequence: TGTGCCAGCAGCTTGGACAGGGCCTACGAGCAGTACTTC. The gene calls are TRBV7-8 and TRBJ2-7; 8 bases agree with TRBD1. V gave up 3 bases and J gave up 2 bases; unmatched junction bases: 0. This CDR3 is 13 amino acids long. Germline V gene data show CDR1 as SGHVS and CDR2 as FQNEAQ.

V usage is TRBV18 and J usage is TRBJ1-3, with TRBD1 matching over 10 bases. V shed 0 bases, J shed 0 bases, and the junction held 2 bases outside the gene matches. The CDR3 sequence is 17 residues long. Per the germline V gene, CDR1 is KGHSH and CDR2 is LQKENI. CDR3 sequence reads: CASSPPGQGSSGNTIYF. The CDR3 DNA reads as TGTGCCAGCTCACCACCGGGACAGGGGAGCTCTGGAAACACCATATATTTT.